This TCR beta chain came from a study of shared clonotypes between healthy human individuals (dated by TCRdb to about 2020). Looking at the study overall: A few men and two women, aged 18 to 49 years, made up the cohort. For each donor, three plates each were used for CD4 naive and CD4 memory, two plates were used for CD8 naive, and one plate was used for CD8 memory. To estimate repertoire size and how much clonotype sharing occurs between individuals, the study deeply sequenced the blood TCR repertoires of a handful of healthy adults. Different laboratories and diverse techniques were used to prepare libraries and sequence TCR repertoires, to increase sequencing depth and limit assay-specific biases. Between about 0.85 and 8.9 billion PBMCs per donor were obtained by leukapheresis.

Looking up the germline V gene yields CDR1 SQVTM and CDR2 ANQGSEA. V ends up 3 bases short and J 5 bases short, with an unmatched junction base count of 8. The CDR3, cysteine through phenylalanine, is 14 amino acids long. Here the CDR3 DNA is all that survives: 42 bases in frame from base 1. TCR CDR3 regions were amplified from genomic DNA by multiplex PCR using the deep immunoSEQ assay. Extracted genomic DNA from each cell subset was distributed evenly across all wells of several immunoSEQ 96-well plates, and each plate was treated as a replicate. Each replicate PCR for sorted subsets received roughly 0.2 ug genomic DNA, equal to about 30,000 T cell genomes. Purified libraries were quantified with a Qubit 3.0 fluorometer, sized on a Bioanalyzer 2100, and re-quantified with the KAPA Library Quantification kit. Every immunoSEQ 96-well plate was sequenced on a separate single-read 150-cycle Illumina NextSeq 550 flow cell. The paper's processing steps were these. Because only junctional sequences without quality scores were contained in the immunoSEQ output, filtering matching that applied to full-length reads could not be performed. Sequences were annotated with PyIR, a Python wrapper for IgBLAST v1.9, and V/J genes and CDR3 were assigned using IMGT germline references. Reads were removed for weak V/J assignments (E-value above 1e-6), missing CDR3, stop codons, out-of-frame junctions, or ambiguous translated residues. V3J clonotypes were defined as sequences sharing an identical inferred V gene, J gene, and CDR3 amino acid sequence. To compute the percentage overlap between repertoires, the number of shared unique clonotypes was divided by the size of the smaller repertoire. Richness of each repertoire was evaluated using RTK rarefaction, the Chao1 estimator, and Recon v2.1 estimates of unobserved clonotypes. Generation probabilities were computed with OLGA for all TCRbeta clonotypes obtained by the gDNA method from four donors. Entries here come from immuneACCESS through TCRdb and include only in-frame sequences with V and J called. Some clones fail to appear in such tables; in the studies checked, an unresolved V gene covers under half of the shortfall, and the cause of the remainder is unknown. V and J calls and clone size are copied from that table; D and trimming were computed from the DNA. Counted in this sample were some 2,400,000 clones; approximately 95% of them appeared once. Around 0.13% of the sample belongs to the ten largest clones.

On the study overall, not on this receptor specifically: Compared with non-shared clonotypes, clonotypes shared by all four sorted-subset donors had higher generation probabilities. Because the study included only a small number of donors, the genetic and exposure-history diversity represented was limited. Approximately 5% of naive CD4, 3% to 4% of naive CD8, roughly 2.4% of memory CD4, and 0.4% of memory CD8 clonotypes were shared across several donors. Incomplete sequencing was indicated by rarefaction of sorted-subset datasets, despite the large sequencing depth. Pairwise subsampling led to the expectation that sequencing depth would affect the degree of clonotype sharing among donors. Sampling was restricted to blood, and TCR repertoires in tissues likely differ from the TCR repertoires found in blood. Naive subsets generally had larger estimated clonotype richness than memory subsets.

Donors were healthy HIV-negative adults with no recently reported acute infections or vaccinations. Only Caucasian adults living in Nashville, Tennessee, USA were represented among the donors. CD4+ T cells were enriched by magnetic negative selection, after which naive cells were positively selected on CD45RA and the negative fraction was taken as the memory subset. Blood was collected by leukapheresis, and PBMCs were isolated by Ficoll-Histopaque density gradient centrifugation and then cryopreserved in liquid nitrogen vapor phase. Purity and quantity of every magnetically sorted T cell population were checked by analytical flow cytometry. Each sorted fraction had its genomic DNA isolated and then quantified by UV absorbance on a Nanodrop 2000c. Notes on this clone: No cognate antigen has been identified for it. No much larger clone is present one base from it, and per-base qualities are unavailable. The same CDR3 arises from other DNA sequences in this sample as well.

The sample taken for sequencing was naive CD4+ T cells sorted from blood. Sample cell subset or site, as interpreted from the label and publication: CD45RA+ positively selected. Rearrangement joined TRBV29-1 to TRBJ1-1; 8 central nucleotides agree with TRBD1. The sequence derives from a man between 18 and 29 years old in good health. The nucleotide sequence is given as TGCAGCGTTGAGGTTGCAGGGGGCAGAACTGAAGCTTTCTTT. Its translation is CSVEVAGGRTEAFF.